The 3 T cell receptor beta chains below come from one sample, sequenced in a study of early T cells in non-severe SARS-CoV-2 infection. TCRdb reprocessed the 5' RACE reads with MiXCR, giving one entry per CDR3 protein. The sample yields 75,000 to 80,000 distinct CDR3 sequences, around 16% seen once. Sequenced input: whole blood. The receptor source for this set is an adult who was a healthcare worker with PCR-confirmed SARS-CoV-2 infection or an uninfected control (not recorded which).

The genes are TRBV12-3 or TRBV12-4 and TRBJ2-5; the D gene is possibly TRBD2 (6 bases). The CDR3 covers 15 residues. The germline V and J ends were trimmed by 5 bases and 6 bases, with 19 bases remaining between them. CDR3 residues: CASSRGSPFRKTQYF. CDR3 nucleotides: TGTGCCAGCAGTCGGGGGTCCCCGTTCCGGAAGACCCAGTACTTC.

The sample holds a few counts of this clonotype. The V gene is TRBV6-5, the J gene TRBJ1-6; possibly TRBD1 for D (6 bases). CDR1 is MNHEY and CDR2 is SVGAGI in the germline V gene. This CDR3 is built from 15 residues. V shed 5 bases and J shed 5 bases, with 13 bases lying between them. CDR3 sequence: CASSSQGPDNSPLHF. CDR3 DNA: TGTGCCAGCAGTAGCCAGGGGCCCGATAATTCACCCCTCCACTTT.

The chain employs TRBV27 and TRBJ2-5; 7 nucleotides match TRBD1. The CDR3 has 15 amino acids. Germline values: CDR1 MNHEY, CDR2 SMNVEV (reference sequence). Trimming cost V 3 bases and J 2 bases; bases outside gene matches: 6. In nucleotides, the CDR3 is TGTGCCAGCAGTTTCTTCCCGACAGGGCAAGAGACCCAGTACTTC. Amino acid sequence: CASSFFPTGQETQYF.